The next 12 T cell receptor beta chains were all read from a single sample in a study of blood T cell repertoires in COVID-19. The method was immunoSEQ multiplex PCR; TCRdb's version includes in-frame clones alone and lacks a portion of them. The top ten clones hold 3.5% to 4.5% of a sample with approximately 290,000 clones, 90% of them seen once. The sequencing sample was made of PBMCs or T cells enriched from blood (not recorded which). Source of these receptors: a woman aged 18-29 years with acute COVID-19.

This chain links TRBV30 with TRBJ2-3; 11 bases are shared with TRBD1. This CDR3 has 15 amino acids. Germline V gene sequence: CDR1 GTSNPN, CDR2 SVGIG (reference sequence). V was clipped by 4 bases and J by 4 bases; unmatched bases: 7. The CDR3 is CAWTNGDRGADTQYF. The DNA for the CDR3 is TGTGCCTGGACAAATGGGGACAGGGGGGCAGATACGCAGTATTTT. The whole variable domain, remainder taken from reference TRBV30 and TRBJ2-3, is SQTIHQWPATLVQPVGSPLSLECTVEGTSNPNLYWYRQAAGRGLQLLFYSVGIGQISSEVPQNLSASRPQDRQFILSSKKLLLSDSGFYLCAWTNGDRGADTQYFGPGTRLTVL.

CDR3 nucleotides: TGTGCCAGCAGCTTAGTTCCACAGGCGGCCCAGGGCTACACCTTC. Encoded protein: CASSLVPQAAQGYTF. V usage is TRBV7-2 and J usage is TRBJ1-2; D is possibly TRBD1 (5 bases). With 1 base removed from V and 8 bases from J, the gap between germline ends came to 17 bases. The CDR3 spans 15 residues. Germline V gives CDR1 SGHTA, CDR2 FQGNSA.

This chain connects TRBV5-6 to TRBJ2-1; 13 positions match TRBD2. The CDR3 has 18 amino acids. Germline CDR1 and CDR2: SGHDT and YYEEEE. Losses at the gene ends were 3 bases for V and 5 bases for J; bases not matched to a gene: 11. The DNA for the CDR3 is TGTGCCAGCAGCTCAAAAGGACTAGCGGGAGAAATCCACAATGAGCAGTTCTTC. Translation gives CASSSKGLAGEIHNEQFF.

This chain links TRBV7-3 with TRBJ1-1, with 7 bases that match TRBD1. The junction had 8 bases not matched to a gene; V was cut back by 5 bases and J by 5 bases. The CDR3 has 14 amino acids. Germline CDR1 reads SGHTA; CDR2 reads FQGTGA. CDR3 residues: CASSLQGPGTEAFF. The CDR3 region has the DNA TGTGCCAGCAGCCTACAGGGGCCGGGGACTGAAGCTTTCTTT.

The chain carries TRBV12-3 or TRBV12-4 and TRBJ1-1; the match to TRBD1 covers 7 bases. The CDR3 contains 13 residues. Trimming at V came to 6 bases and at J to 4 bases, leaving 5 bases not matched to a gene. In nucleotides, the CDR3 is TGTGCCAGCAGCCGGGGACAGACCACTGAAGCTTTCTTT. It codes for CASSRGQTTEAFF.

This clone occurred once. This sample also contains other DNA sequences that code for the same CDR3. The V and J genes are TRBV28 and TRBJ2-1; 9 nucleotides agree with TRBD1. From germline, CDR1 is MDHEN and CDR2 SYDVKM. CDR3 length: 15 amino acids. V gave up 5 bases and J gave up 1 base; unmatched junction bases: 3. The CDR3 DNA reads TGTGCCAGCAGTGGGGGGACAGGGTCCTACAATGAGCAGTTCTTC. This translates into CASSGGTGSYNEQFF.

The CDR3 bases are TGTGCCAGCAGTTTGCAGCGCTCGAACACTGAAGCTTTCTTT. Translation gives CASSLQRSNTEAFF. The chain joins TRBV27 to TRBJ1-1; unclear D gene. Per the germline V gene, CDR1 is MNHEY and CDR2 is SMNVEV (reference sequence). The CDR3 is 14 residues long. Trimming pared 3 bases from V and 1 base from J, leaving 9 bases between.

The chain has TRBV4-1 and TRBJ2-3; TRBD2 matches 13 bases. After removal of 2 bases from V and 4 bases from J, the junction contained 6 bases not matched to a gene. The germline gives CDR1 MGHRA, CDR2 YSYEKL. CDR3 length equals 17 residues. The DNA of the CDR3 is TGCGCCAGCAGCCAACCGACTAGCGGGAGGTTGGCAGATACGCAGTATTTT. The encoded protein is CASSQPTSGRLADTQYF.

This clone was seen a handful of times. The chain has TRBV5-6 and TRBJ1-4, with D possibly TRBD1 on 6 matching bases. The CDR3 is 15 amino acids. Deletions cut 1 base from V and 4 bases from J, with 11 bases between. Germline lookup yields CDR1 SGHDT and CDR2 YYEEEE. The CDR3 nucleotides read TGTGCCAGCAGCTTGTTGGACAGCCTTAATGAAAAACTGTTTTTT. Encoded protein: CASSLLDSLNEKLFF.

The chain has TRBV9 and TRBJ2-1; maybe TRBD1 (7 bases). CDR1 and CDR2 (germline): SGDLS, YYNGEE. Trimming took off 3 bases at V and 6 bases at J, with 19 bases between the two ends. The CDR3 has 16 residues. The CDR3: CASSEGAQGGGNEQFF. For the CDR3, the DNA is TGTGCCAGCAGCGAGGGGGCGCAGGGAGGCGGCAATGAGCAGTTCTTC.

The chain combines TRBV19 with TRBJ1-5, with D perhaps matching TRBD1 (5 bases). CDR3 size: 15 residues. The germline V and J ends were trimmed by 3 bases and 0 bases, with 9 bases remaining between them. Germline CDR1 reads LNHDA; CDR2 reads SQIVND (reference sequence). In nucleotides, the CDR3 is TGTGCCAGTAGTATGACAGTGTATAGCAATCAGCCCCAGCATTTT. Amino acid sequence: CASSMTVYSNQPQHF.

A single count supports this clone. The DNA of the CDR3 is TGTGCCAGCAGCACACTGACAGGGAGCTCCTACGAGCAGTACTTC. Translated, it gives CASSTLTGSSYEQYF. This chain links TRBV7-2 with TRBJ2-7; 7 bases are shared with TRBD1. With 5 bases clipped from V and 0 bases from J, the junction kept 7 bases outside the gene matches. The CDR3 sequence is 15 residues long. Germline V CDR1 and CDR2: SGHTA, FQGNSA.